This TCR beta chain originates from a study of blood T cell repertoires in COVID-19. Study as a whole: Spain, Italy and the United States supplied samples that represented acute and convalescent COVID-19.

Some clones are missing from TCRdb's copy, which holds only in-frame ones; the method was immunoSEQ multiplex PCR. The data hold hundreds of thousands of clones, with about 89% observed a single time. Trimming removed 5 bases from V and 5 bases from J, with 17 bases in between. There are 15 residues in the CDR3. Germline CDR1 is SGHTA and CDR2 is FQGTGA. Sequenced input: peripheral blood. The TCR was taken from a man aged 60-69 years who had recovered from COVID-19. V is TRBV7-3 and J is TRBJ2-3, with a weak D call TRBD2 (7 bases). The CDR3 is CASSPVGGPGDTQYF. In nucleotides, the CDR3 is TGTGCCAGCAGCCCAGTGGGGGGGCCTGGAGATACGCAGTATTTT.